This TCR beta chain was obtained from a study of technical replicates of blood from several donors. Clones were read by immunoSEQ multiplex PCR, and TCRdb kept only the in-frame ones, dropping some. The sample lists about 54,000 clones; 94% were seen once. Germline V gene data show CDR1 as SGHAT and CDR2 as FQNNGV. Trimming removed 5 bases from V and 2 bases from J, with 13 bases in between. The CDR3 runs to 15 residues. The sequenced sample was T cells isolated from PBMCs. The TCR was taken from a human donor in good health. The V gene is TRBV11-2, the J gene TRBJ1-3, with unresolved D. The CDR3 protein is CASSPDRGPGNTIYF. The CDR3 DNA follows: TGTGCCAGCAGCCCGGACCGCGGGCCTGGAAACACCATATATTTT.